This paragraph reports one T cell receptor (beta chain). The method was immunoSEQ multiplex PCR; TCRdb's version includes in-frame clones alone and lacks a portion of them. The sample has about 120,000 clones; around 88% are singletons. The germline V gene encodes CDR1 SGHVS and CDR2 FQNEAQ. The germline V and J ends were trimmed by 5 bases and 8 bases, with 10 bases remaining between them. The CDR3 is 12 residues long. The sample originates from a study of cytomegalovirus exposure and HLA in healthy donors. The sequence derives from a man aged 18 to 29 in good health and CMV-seronegative. The material sequenced was PBMCs. The chain links TRBV7-8 to TRBJ1-5; D is unclear. The CDR3 spells CASSQRAEPQHF. CDR3 nucleotide sequence: TGTGCCAGCAGCCAGAGAGCGGAGCCCCAGCATTTT.